The rows below give T cell receptor beta chains drawn from one sample of a study of T cells in Graves' hyperthyroidism and ophthalmopathy. MiXCR was run by TCRdb on the multiplex PCR reads, yielding one entry per CDR3 protein. The sample shows a few hundred thousand distinct CDR3 sequences, about 15% of them seen only once. Sequenced sample: blood. The source of these receptors is a woman between 18 and 30 years old with Graves' hyperthyroidism. Both conserved end residues are part of each CDR3. The order of the fields is clone size, V gene, D gene, J gene, CDR3 protein, CDR3 DNA. A D gene is named only where the DNA matches it firmly. Size is stated for part of the rows, as once, few or many counts, or as a class when the clone is expanded.

>-|TRBV5-4|TRBD1|TRBJ1-6
CASSLGQGVSYNSPLHF
TGTGCCAGCAGCTTGGGACAGGGTGTGTCCTATAATTCACCCCTCCACTTT
>many|TRBV30|-|TRBJ2-1
CAWRQGGNEQFF
TGTGCCTGGCGACAGGGAGGCAATGAGCAGTTCTTC
>many|TRBV7-7|-|TRBJ2-2
CASSFSNTGELFF
TGTGCTAGCAGCTTCTCGAACACCGGGGAGCTGTTTTTT
>many|TRBV20-1|TRBD1|TRBJ2-5
CSASETGVPTETQYF
TGCAGTGCTAGTGAAACAGGGGTCCCCACCGAGACCCAGTACTTC
>many|TRBV18|-|TRBJ1-5
CASSPIGDQPQHF
TGTGCCAGCTCACCAATAGGCGATCAGCCCCAGCATTTT
>-|TRBV29-1|TRBD2|TRBJ2-3
CSVEDSGGTDTQYF
TGCAGCGTTGAGGATAGCGGGGGCACAGATACGCAGTATTTT
>-|TRBV7-9|TRBD2|TRBJ2-3
CASSSYRSGGTDTQYF
TGTGCCAGCAGCTCCTACAGGTCCGGGGGGACAGATACGCAGTATTTT
>many|TRBV12-3/TRBV12-4|-|TRBJ1-5
CASRPDGVGRPQHF
TGTGCCAGCAGACCCGACGGAGTCGGGCGGCCCCAGCATTTT
>many|TRBV5-1|-|TRBJ2-3
CASTLWGQASTDTQYF
TGCGCCAGCACCCTCTGGGGGCAGGCGTCCACAGATACGCAGTATTTT
>many|TRBV20-1|TRBD2|TRBJ2-7
CSARRTSLGYEQYF
TGCAGTGCTAGGAGGACTAGCTTGGGATACGAGCAGTACTTC
>many|TRBV11-3|TRBD2|TRBJ2-1
CASSFSGTYNEQFF
TGTGCCAGCAGCTTTAGCGGGACCTACAATGAGCAGTTCTTC
>many|TRBV10-1|-|TRBJ1-3
CASSGTYGGNTIYF
TGCGCCAGCAGTGGAACGTACGGAGGAAACACCATATATTTT
>few|TRBV10-3|TRBD1|TRBJ2-2
CAISQEWTGGVGLFF
TGTGCCATCAGCCAAGAATGGACAGGGGGCGTGGGGCTGTTTTTT
>many|TRBV12-3/TRBV12-4|-|TRBJ2-1
CASSLFKNTHNEQFF
TGTGCCAGCAGTTTATTTAAAAATACCCACAATGAGCAGTTCTTC
>few|TRBV5-1|-|TRBJ2-7
CASSPTGAEQYF
TGCGCCAGCAGCCCAACAGGTGCCGAGCAGTACTTC
>many|TRBV30|TRBD1|TRBJ2-5
CAWSQQGRETQYF
TGTGCCTGGAGTCAACAGGGGCGAGAGACCCAGTACTTC
>many|TRBV11-2|TRBD2|TRBJ2-2
CASSLRLPAGGGGELFF
TGTGCCAGCAGCTTAAGGTTACCAGCGGGAGGCGGCGGGGAGCTGTTTTTT
>-|TRBV5-1|TRBD1|TRBJ2-1
CASSGTASYNEQFF
TGCGCCAGCTCGGGGACAGCCTCCTACAATGAGCAGTTCTTC
>-|TRBV12-3/TRBV12-4|TRBD2|TRBJ2-1
CASSQTSGGANYGNEQFF
TGTGCCAGCAGCCAGACTAGCGGGGGGGCCAATTATGGCAATGAGCAGTTCTTC
>-|TRBV27|-|TRBJ2-7
CASSFQFSYEQYF
TGTGCCAGCAGTTTCCAGTTCTCCTACGAGCAGTACTTC
>many|TRBV10-3|TRBD1|TRBJ2-1
CAISEGPGRQGGDEQFF
TGTGCCATCAGTGAGGGGCCCGGCCGACAGGGTGGCGATGAGCAGTTCTTC
>many|TRBV28|TRBD2|TRBJ2-1
CASSFGGGNEQFF
TGTGCCAGCAGTTTTGGGGGGGGCAATGAGCAGTTCTTC
>many|TRBV5-1|TRBD2|TRBJ2-2
CASSLASGVDGELFF
TGCGCCAGCAGCTTGGCTAGCGGGGTCGACGGGGAGCTGTTTTTT
>many|TRBV7-9|TRBD2|TRBJ2-1
CASSSTSGRKYNEQFF
TGTGCCAGCAGCTCCACTAGCGGGAGGAAATACAATGAGCAGTTCTTC
>many|TRBV5-4|TRBD2|TRBJ2-5
CASSLGLVDSETQYF
TGTGCCAGCAGCTTAGGACTAGTCGACAGCGAGACCCAGTACTTC
>once|TRBV19|TRBD1|TRBJ1-1
CASSTGGRWTEAFF
TGTGCCAGTAGTACAGGGGGCAGATGGACTGAAGCTTTCTTT
>many|TRBV4-1|TRBD1|TRBJ1-6
CASSHRGQGSSNSPLHF
TGCGCCAGCAGCCACCGGGGACAGGGGAGTTCGAATTCACCCCTCCACTTT
>-|TRBV4-1|-|TRBJ2-1
CASSQASGRGSYNEQFF
TGCGCCAGCAGCCAAGCGTCAGGTAGGGGGTCATACAATGAGCAGTTCTTC
>-|TRBV7-9|-|TRBJ2-2
CASSVRDFNTGELFF
TGTGCCAGCAGTGTCCGGGACTTTAACACCGGGGAGCTGTTTTTT
>many|TRBV7-2|-|TRBJ2-2
CASSLYYGATGELFF
TGTGCCAGCAGCTTATACTACGGGGCCACCGGGGAGCTGTTTTTT
>many|TRBV6-1|-|TRBJ2-1
CASSEWGNMPYNEQFF
TGTGCCAGCAGCGAATGGGGGAATATGCCCTACAATGAGCAGTTCTTC
>-|TRBV19|-|TRBJ2-5
CASSIFETQYF
TGTGCCAGTAGTATTTTTGAGACCCAGTACTTC
>many|TRBV28|-|TRBJ2-1
CASSLGGGAVYNEQFF
TGTGCCAGCAGCTTAGGTGGGGGGGCCGTCTACAATGAGCAGTTCTTC
>few|TRBV2|-|TRBJ2-7
CASSETFRGSYEQYF
TGTGCCAGCAGTGAAACCTTTCGGGGGTCCTACGAGCAGTACTTC
>many|TRBV5-6|-|TRBJ2-7
CASSLGSIIPYEQYF
TGTGCCAGCAGCTTGGGAAGCATAATTCCCTACGAGCAGTACTTC
>once|TRBV11-3|TRBD2|TRBJ2-5
CASSLGVAGNQETQYF
TGTGCCAGCAGCCTCGGGGTAGCGGGGAACCAAGAGACCCAGTACTTC
>many|TRBV20-1|TRBD1|TRBJ2-2
CSARDRDRGDTGELFF
TGCAGTGCTAGAGATAGGGACAGGGGTGACACCGGGGAGCTGTTTTTT